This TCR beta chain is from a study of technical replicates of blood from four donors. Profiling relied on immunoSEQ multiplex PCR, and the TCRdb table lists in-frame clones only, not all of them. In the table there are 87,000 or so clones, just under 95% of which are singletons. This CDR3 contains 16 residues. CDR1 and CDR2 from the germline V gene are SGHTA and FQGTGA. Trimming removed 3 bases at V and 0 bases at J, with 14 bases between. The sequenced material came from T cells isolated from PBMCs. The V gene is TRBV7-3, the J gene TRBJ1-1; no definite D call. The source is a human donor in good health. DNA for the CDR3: TGTGCCAGCAGCTTCCAAGCCCGTTATATGAACACTGAAGCTTTCTTT. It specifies CASSFQARYMNTEAFF.